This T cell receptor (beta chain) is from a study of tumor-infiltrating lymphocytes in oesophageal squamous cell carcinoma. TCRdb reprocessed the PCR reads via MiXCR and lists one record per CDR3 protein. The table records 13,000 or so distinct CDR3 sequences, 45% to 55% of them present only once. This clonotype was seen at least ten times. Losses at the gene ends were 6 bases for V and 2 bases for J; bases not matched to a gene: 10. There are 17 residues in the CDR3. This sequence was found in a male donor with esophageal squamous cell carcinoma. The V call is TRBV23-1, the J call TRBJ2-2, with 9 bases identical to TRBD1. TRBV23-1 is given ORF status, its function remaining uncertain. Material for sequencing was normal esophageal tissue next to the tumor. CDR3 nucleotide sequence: TGCGCCAGCAGGGAAACGGACAGGGGATATAACACCGGGGAGCTGTTTTTT. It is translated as CASRETDRGYNTGELFF.